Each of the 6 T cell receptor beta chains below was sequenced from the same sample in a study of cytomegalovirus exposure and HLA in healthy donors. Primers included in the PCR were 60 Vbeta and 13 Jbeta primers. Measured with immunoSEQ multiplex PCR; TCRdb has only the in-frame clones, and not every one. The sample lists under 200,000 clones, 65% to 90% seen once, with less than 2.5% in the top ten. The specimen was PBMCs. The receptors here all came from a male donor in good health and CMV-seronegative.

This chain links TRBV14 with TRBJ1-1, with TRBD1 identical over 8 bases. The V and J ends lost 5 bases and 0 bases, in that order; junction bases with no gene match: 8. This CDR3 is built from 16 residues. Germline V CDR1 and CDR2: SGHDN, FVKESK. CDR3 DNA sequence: TGTGCCAGCAGCTCAACTCAGGGGGCGATGAACACTGAAGCTTTCTTT. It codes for CASSSTQGAMNTEAFF.

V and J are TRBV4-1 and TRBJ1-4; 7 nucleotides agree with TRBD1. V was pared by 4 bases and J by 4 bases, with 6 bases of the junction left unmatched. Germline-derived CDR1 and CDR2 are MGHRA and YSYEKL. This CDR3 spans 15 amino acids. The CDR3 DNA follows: TGCGCCAGCAGCCCTGGGGGACAGATTAATGAAAAACTGTTTTTT. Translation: CASSPGGQINEKLFF.

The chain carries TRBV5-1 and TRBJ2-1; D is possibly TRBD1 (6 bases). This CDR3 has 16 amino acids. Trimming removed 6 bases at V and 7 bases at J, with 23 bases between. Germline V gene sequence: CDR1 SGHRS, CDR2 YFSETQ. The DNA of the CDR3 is TGCGCCAGCACCAACGAGGGCAGGGGAGTTTATAATGAGCAGTTCTTC. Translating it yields CASTNEGRGVYNEQFF.

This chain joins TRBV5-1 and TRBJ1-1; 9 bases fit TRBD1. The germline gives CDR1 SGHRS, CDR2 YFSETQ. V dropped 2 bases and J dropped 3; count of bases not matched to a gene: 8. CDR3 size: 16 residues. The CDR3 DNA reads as TGCGCCAGCAGCTTCACGCCCGGGACAGGGCACACTGAAGCTTTCTTT. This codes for CASSFTPGTGHTEAFF.

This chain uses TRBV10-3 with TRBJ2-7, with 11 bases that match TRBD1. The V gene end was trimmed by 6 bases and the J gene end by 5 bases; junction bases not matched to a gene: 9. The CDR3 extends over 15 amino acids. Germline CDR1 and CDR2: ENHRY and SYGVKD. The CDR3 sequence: CAIRGGQGVTHEQYF. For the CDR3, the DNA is TGTGCCATCAGAGGGGGACAGGGGGTTACTCACGAGCAGTACTTC.

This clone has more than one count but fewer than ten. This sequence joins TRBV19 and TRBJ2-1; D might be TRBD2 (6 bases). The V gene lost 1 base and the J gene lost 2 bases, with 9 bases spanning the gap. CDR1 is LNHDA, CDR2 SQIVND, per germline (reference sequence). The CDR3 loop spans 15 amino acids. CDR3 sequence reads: CASSIGRGTYNEQFF. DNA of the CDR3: TGTGCCAGTAGTATAGGGAGGGGAACCTACAATGAGCAGTTCTTC.